This T cell receptor beta chain was documented in a study of T cells in Graves' hyperthyroidism and ophthalmopathy. RNA transcripts provided the source from which TCR beta CDR3 regions were amplified. An initial round of RT-PCR targeting the TCR CDR3 relied on the HTBI primer set. TCRdb fed the multiplex PCR reads into MiXCR, producing one record per CDR3 protein. This sample has 550,000 to 700,000 distinct CDR3 sequences, with around 42% found just once. Deletions cut 5 bases from V and 2 bases from J, with 10 bases between. The CDR3 consists of 13 residues. CDR1 DFQATT and CDR2 SNEGSKA come from the germline V gene (reference sequence).

This chain joins TRBV20-1 and TRBJ1-3; the D gene is possibly TRBD1 (5 bases). The sequence derives from an adult woman with Graves' disease, either hyperthyroidism or ophthalmopathy (not recorded which). Input material: peripheral blood or thyroid tissue (not recorded which). The CDR3 bases are TGCAGTGCTGCCGAGGGACCTGGAAACACCATATATTTT. Protein product: CSAAEGPGNTIYF.